The clone carrying this TCR beta chain has only one observation. This record belongs to a study of T cell clones after liver transplantation. Profiling relied on immunoSEQ multiplex PCR, and the TCRdb table lists in-frame clones only, not all of them. The sample includes more than 65,000 clones, around 90% of them seen just once. The V gene end was trimmed by 4 bases and the J gene end by 7 bases; junction bases not matched to a gene: 6. The CDR3 spans 15 residues. Germline CDR1 is MNHNS and CDR2 is SASEGT. The receptor's source is a human donor who received a liver transplant. The source material was CD4+ T cells from blood, sampled before liver transplant. The chain employs TRBV6-1 and TRBJ2-1; 11 nucleotides line up with TRBD1. This CDR3 reads CASSAGQGALNEQFF. Written as DNA, the CDR3 is TGTGCCAGCAGTGCTGGACAGGGGGCGTTAAATGAGCAGTTCTTC.